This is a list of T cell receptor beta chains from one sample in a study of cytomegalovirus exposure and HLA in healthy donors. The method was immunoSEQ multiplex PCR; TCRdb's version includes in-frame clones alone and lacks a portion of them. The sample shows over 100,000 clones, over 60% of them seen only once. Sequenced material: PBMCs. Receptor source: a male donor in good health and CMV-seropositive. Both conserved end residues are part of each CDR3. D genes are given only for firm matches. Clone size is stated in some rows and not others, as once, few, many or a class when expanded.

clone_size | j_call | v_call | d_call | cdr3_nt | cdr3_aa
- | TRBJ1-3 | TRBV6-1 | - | TGTGCCAGCAGATCGTCGACCTCCCAACTAACCATATATTTT | CASRSSTSQLTIYF
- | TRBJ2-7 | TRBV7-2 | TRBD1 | TGTGCCAGCAGCTTAGCGCGACAGGGTCTATACGAGCAGTACTTC | CASSLARQGLYEQYF
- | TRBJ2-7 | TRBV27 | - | - | CASSLFGPGAGGLSSYEQYF
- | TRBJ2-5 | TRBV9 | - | TGTGCCAGCAGCGTAGGTTCAGGGGTAGGGGAGACCCAGTACTTC | CASSVGSGVGETQYF
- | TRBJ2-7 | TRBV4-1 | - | TGCGCCAGCAGCCCCACCGGACACGGTTACGAGCAGTACTTC | CASSPTGHGYEQYF
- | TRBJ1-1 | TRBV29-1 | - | TGCAGCGCCTCGGAGGGGAACACTGAAGCTTTCTTT | CSASEGNTEAFF
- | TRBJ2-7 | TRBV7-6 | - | TGTGCCAGCAGATCTACAGGGTCCTACGAGCAGTACTTC | CASRSTGSYEQYF
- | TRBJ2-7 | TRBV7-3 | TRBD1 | TGTGCCAGCAGCTTCATTCCACCGGGACAGTCTTTCTACGAGCAGTACTTC | CASSFIPPGQSFYEQYF
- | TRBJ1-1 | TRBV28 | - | TGTGCCAGCGGATCCGGGGGTGCCTTGAACACTGAAGCTTTCTTT | CASGSGGALNTEAFF
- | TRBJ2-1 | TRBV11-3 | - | TGTGCCAGCAGCATAGGGGGGACTTACAATGAGCAGTTCTTC | CASSIGGTYNEQFF
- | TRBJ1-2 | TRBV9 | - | TGTGCCAGCAGCGTAGGAGGAGGTAGAAACCACTATGGCTACACCTTC | CASSVGGGRNHYGYTF
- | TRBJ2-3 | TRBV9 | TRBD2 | TGTGCCAGCACCCCCCAACTAGCGACCGTCACAGATACGCAGTATTTT | CASTPQLATVTDTQYF
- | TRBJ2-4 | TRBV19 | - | TGTGCCAGTGTCAGCCCGCGGGGAAACATTCAGTACTTC | CASVSPRGNIQYF
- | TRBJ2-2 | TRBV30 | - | TGTGCCTGGGGGGAGACGGGGGAGCTGTTTTTT | CAWGETGELFF
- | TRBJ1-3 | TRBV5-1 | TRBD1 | TGCGCCAGCAGCAAAACAGGGGCCTCTGGAAACACCATATATTTT | CASSKTGASGNTIYF
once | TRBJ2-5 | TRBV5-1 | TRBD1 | TGCGCCAGCAGCTCGATCCCCGGGACAGGGGGAGAGACCCAGTACTTC | CASSSIPGTGGETQYF
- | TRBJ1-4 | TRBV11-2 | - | TGTGCCAGCAGCCCCATACCCGCCGGTGAAAAACTGTTTTTT | CASSPIPAGEKLFF
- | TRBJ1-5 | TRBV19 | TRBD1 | TGTGCCAGTTTAGGGAAGAGGACAGGGGAGGTGAGCAATCAGCCCCAGCATTTT | CASLGKRTGEVSNQPQHF
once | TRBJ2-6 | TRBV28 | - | TGTGCCAGCCTTACAGGGTCCCTTTTCTCTGGGGCCAACGTCCTGACTTTC | CASLTGSLFSGANVLTF
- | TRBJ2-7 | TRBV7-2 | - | TGTGCCAGCAGCCAAGAGCCTTCGGGGCAGTACTTC | CASSQEPSGQYF
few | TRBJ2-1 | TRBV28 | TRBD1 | TGTGCCAGCAGTTTGTGGGGGACAGACTACAATGAGCAGTTCTTC | CASSLWGTDYNEQFF
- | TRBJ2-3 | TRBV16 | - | TGTGCCAGCAGCCTGAGGGGGAAAGATACGCAGTATTTT | CASSLRGKDTQYF
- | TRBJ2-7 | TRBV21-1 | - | TGTGCCAGCAGCATGCCCGGGACAGGGGCCTACGAGCAGTACTTC | CASSMPGTGAYEQYF
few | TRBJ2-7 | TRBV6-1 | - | TGTGCCAGCAGTGAAGCAGGGGTTGGCGAGCAGTACTTC | CASSEAGVGEQYF
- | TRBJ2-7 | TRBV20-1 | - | TGCAGTGCTGGGGGGTACGAGCAGTACTTC | CSAGGYEQYF
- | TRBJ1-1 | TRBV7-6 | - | TGTGCCAGCAGCCGCCCCCAGGGATACGAAGCTTTCTTT | CASSRPQGYEAFF
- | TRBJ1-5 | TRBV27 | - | TGTGCCAGCCGCCGGGGTCGGGAACAGCCCCAGCATTTT | CASRRGREQPQHF
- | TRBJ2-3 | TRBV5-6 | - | TGTGCCAGCAGCTTGTTAGCCATCGGCACAGATACGCAGTATTTT | CASSLLAIGTDTQYF
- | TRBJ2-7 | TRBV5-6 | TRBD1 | TGTGCCAGCAGCCGGGACAGTTACGAGCAGTACTTC | CASSRDSYEQYF
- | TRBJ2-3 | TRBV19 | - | TGTGCCAGTAGTATAGGAGGCAGCACAGATACGCAGTATTTT | CASSIGGSTDTQYF
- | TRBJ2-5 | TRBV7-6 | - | TGTGCCAGCAGCTTGAGTCCTCAAGAGACCCAGTACTTC | CASSLSPQETQYF
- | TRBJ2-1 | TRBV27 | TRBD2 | TGTGCCAGCAGTCCTCGGACTAGCGGGAGGAATGAGCAGTTCTTC | CASSPRTSGRNEQFF
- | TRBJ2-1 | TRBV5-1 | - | TGCGCCAGCAGCTTGGAGGGGGAAGCCTACAATGAGCAGTTCTTC | CASSLEGEAYNEQFF
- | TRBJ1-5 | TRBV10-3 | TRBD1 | TGTGCCATCAGTGGAGGGCCGGGACAGGGGGATCAGCCCCAGCATTTT | CAISGGPGQGDQPQHF
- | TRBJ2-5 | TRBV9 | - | TGTGCCAGCAGCGACCCGGGTGTTTTAGAGACCCAGTACTTC | CASSDPGVLETQYF
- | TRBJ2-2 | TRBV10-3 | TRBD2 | TGTGCCATCAGTGACCCGACTAGCGGGGCCAACACCGGGGAGCTGTTTTTT | CAISDPTSGANTGELFF
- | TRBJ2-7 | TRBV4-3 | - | TGCGCCAGCAGCCAAGATCCGGCCAGGGGCGTCTACGAGCAGTACTTC | CASSQDPARGVYEQYF
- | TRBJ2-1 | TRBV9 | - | TGTGCCAGCAGCGAGAGGGTAGCGGAGCCGGGTGAGCAGTTCTTC | CASSERVAEPGEQFF
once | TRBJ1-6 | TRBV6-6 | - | TGTGCCAGCAGCCCCGGGTACTATAATTCACCCCTCCACTTT | CASSPGYYNSPLHF
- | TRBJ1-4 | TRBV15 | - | TGTGCCACCAGCAGAGTACAGGGAAAACTGTTTTTT | CATSRVQGKLFF
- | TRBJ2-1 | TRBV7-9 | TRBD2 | TGTGCCAGCAGCCCCAGTGGGGGGGGGTGGGAGCAGTTCTTC | CASSPSGGGWEQFF
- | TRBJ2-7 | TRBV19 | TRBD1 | TGTGCCAGTAGTCCCAGGGAGACAGGGTTCTACGAGCAGTACTTC | CASSPRETGFYEQYF